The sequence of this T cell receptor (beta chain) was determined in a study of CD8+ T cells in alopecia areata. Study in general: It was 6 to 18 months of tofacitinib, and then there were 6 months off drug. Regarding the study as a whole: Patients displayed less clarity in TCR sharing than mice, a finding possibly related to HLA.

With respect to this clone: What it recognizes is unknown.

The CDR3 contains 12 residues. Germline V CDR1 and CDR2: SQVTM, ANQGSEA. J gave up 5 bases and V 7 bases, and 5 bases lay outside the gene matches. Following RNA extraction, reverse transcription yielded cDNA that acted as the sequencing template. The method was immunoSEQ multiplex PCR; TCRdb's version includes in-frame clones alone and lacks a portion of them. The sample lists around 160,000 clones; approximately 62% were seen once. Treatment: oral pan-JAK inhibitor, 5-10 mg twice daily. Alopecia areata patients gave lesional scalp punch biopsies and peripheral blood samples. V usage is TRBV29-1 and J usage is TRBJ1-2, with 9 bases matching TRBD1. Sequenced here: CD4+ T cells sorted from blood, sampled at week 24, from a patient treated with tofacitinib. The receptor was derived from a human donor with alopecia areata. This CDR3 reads CSASTGGYGYTF. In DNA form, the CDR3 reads TGCAGCGCTTCGACAGGGGGGTATGGCTACACCTTC.